This T cell receptor beta chain was sequenced for a study of blood T cell repertoires in COVID-19. Study-wide background: COVID-19 samples, acute and convalescent, were from the United States, Italy and Spain.

Germline loops: CDR1 LNHDA, CDR2 SQIVND (reference sequence). V dropped 3 bases and J dropped 0 bases, with 5 bases sitting between them. CDR3 length: 13 residues. Concerning this clone: This sample also contains other DNA sequences that code for the same CDR3.

Original analysis: Amplification of reference gene primers was used by the study to estimate nucleated cell counts. TCRdb keeps only in-frame clones here, not all; method: immunoSEQ multiplex PCR. That table supplies the V and J calls and clone size; D and trimming were determined from the DNA. The sample shows some 87,000 clones, approximately 90% of them seen only once. Material for sequencing was peripheral blood. This chain connects TRBV19 to TRBJ1-1; D gene unclear. This TCR came from a human donor with COVID-19, enrolled during active disease. The donor label of this sample is uncertain. CDR3 DNA: TGTGCCAGTAGTATCTCCGTGAACACTGAAGCTTTCTTT. Its protein is CASSISVNTEAFF.